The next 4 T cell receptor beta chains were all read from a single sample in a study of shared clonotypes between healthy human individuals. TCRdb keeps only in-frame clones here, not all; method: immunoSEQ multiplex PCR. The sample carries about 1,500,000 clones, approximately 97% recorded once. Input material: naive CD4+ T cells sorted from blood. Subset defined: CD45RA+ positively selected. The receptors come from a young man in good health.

The CDR3 loop is CSVERDDTGELFF. The CDR3 DNA follows: TGCAGCGTCGAGCGGGACGACACCGGGGAGCTGTTTTTT. This chain connects TRBV29-1 to TRBJ2-2, with 7 nucleotides matching TRBD2. CDR1 SQVTM and CDR2 ANQGSEA come from the germline V gene. The trim removed 6 bases at V and 3 bases at J, leaving 4 bases unmatched. This CDR3 is 13 amino acids long.

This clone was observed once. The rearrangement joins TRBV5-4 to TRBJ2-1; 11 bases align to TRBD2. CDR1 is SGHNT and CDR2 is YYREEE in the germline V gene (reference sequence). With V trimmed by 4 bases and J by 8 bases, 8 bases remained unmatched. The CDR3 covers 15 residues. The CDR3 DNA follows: TGTGCCAGCAGCGGTACTAGCGGGAGTTGGGATGAGCAGTTCTTC. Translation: CASSGTSGSWDEQFF.

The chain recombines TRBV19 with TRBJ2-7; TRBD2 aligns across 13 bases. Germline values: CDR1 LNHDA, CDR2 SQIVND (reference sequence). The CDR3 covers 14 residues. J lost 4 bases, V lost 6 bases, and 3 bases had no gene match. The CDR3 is CASSQLAGGYEQYF. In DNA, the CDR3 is TGTGCCAGTAGCCAACTAGCGGGAGGGTACGAGCAGTACTTC.

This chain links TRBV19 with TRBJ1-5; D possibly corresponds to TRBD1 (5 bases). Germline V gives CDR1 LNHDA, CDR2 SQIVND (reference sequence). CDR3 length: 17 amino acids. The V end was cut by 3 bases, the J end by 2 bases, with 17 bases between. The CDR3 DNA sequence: TGTGCCAGTAGTATGGGGCCTCTCTGGACGGGCAATCAGCCCCAGCATTTT. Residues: CASSMGPLWTGNQPQHF.